This TCR beta chain was found in a study of cytomegalovirus exposure and HLA in healthy donors. 60 Vbeta and 13 Jbeta primers were used in PCR. Sequenced by immunoSEQ multiplex PCR; TCRdb stores in-frame clones only, minus some. The table lists about 120,000 clones, over 65% of them singletons. A remark on this clone: Its target is not known.

Study outcomes and limitations: In an earlier analysis, most TCR beta V segments were productive about 87% or about 30% of the time. Later genetic work tied a missense DCLRE1C variant to beta-chain V and J trimming. Most observed TCR sequences were rare, whereas some public TCRs were detected in many donors. The availability of immune exposure information extended only to CMV serostatus.

CDR3 length: 15 amino acids. Unmatched junction bases numbered 4, after V lost 5 bases and J lost 0 bases. CDR1 SGHTA and CDR2 FQGNSA come from the germline V gene. The sequenced sample was PBMCs. The sequence came from a woman aged 40 to 50 in good health and CMV-seropositive. J is TRBJ2-1 and V is TRBV7-2, with 7 bases matching TRBD2. CDR3 sequence reads: CASSRSGTSYNEQFF. DNA for the CDR3: TGTGCCAGCAGCCGAAGCGGGACCTCCTACAATGAGCAGTTCTTC.